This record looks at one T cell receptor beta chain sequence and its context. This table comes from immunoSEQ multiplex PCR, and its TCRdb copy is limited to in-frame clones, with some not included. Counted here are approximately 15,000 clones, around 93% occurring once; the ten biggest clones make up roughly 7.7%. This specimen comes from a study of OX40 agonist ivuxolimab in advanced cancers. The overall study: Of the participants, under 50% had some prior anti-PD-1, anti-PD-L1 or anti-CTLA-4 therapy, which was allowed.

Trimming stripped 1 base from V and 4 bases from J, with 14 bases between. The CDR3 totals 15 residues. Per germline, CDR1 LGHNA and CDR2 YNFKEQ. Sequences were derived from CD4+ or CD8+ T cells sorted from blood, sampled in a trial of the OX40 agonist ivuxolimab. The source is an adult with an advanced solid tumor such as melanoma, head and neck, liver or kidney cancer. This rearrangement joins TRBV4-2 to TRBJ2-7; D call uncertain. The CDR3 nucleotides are TGTGCCAGCAGCCAAGCGCCGGGCCCCCCATACGAGCAGTACTTC. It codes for CASSQAPGPPYEQYF.